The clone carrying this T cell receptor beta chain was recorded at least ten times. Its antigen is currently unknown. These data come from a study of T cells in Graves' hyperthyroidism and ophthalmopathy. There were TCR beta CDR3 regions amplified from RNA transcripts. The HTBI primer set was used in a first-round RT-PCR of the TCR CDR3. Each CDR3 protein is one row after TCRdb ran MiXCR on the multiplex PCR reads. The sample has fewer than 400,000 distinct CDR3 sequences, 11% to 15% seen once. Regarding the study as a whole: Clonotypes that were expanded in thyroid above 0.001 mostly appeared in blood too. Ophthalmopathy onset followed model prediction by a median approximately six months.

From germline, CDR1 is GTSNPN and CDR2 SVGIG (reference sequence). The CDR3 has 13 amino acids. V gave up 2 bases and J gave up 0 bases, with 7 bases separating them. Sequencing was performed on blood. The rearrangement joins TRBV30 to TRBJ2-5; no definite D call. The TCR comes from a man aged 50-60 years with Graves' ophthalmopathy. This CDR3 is CAWSHGHQETQYF. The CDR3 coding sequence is TGTGCCTGGAGTCACGGGCACCAAGAGACCCAGTACTTC.